This is a list of T cell receptor beta chains from one sample in a study of T cells after yellow fever vaccination. TCRdb independently ran MiXCR on the 5' RACE reads; one entry per CDR3 protein. The table shows around 340,000 distinct CDR3 sequences, with around 13% occurring only once. The material sequenced was CD4+ T cells sorted from PBMCs, taken 15 days after the yellow fever booster vaccination. The receptor source for this set is a man in his late teens or twenties who received the YFV17D yellow fever vaccine. Both conserved end residues are part of each CDR3. A D gene is named only where the DNA matches it firmly. Clone sizes are given selectively: once, few, many, or a class where the clone is expanded.

TRBJ2-3	-	-	TRBV7-2	CASSFTGGPDTQYF	TGTGCCAGCAGCTTTACGGGGGGCCCAGATACGCAGTATTTT
TRBJ2-3	few	-	TRBV9	CASSVLDLDTQYF	TGTGCCAGCAGCGTCTTAGATTTAGATACGCAGTATTTT
TRBJ2-1	few	-	TRBV7-9	CASSLGKGYKSYETNEQFF	TGTGCCAGCAGCTTAGGGAAGGGCTACAAAAGCTACGAAACAAATGAGCAGTTCTTC
TRBJ2-7	few	-	TRBV24-1	CATSDLGGPLFYEQYF	TGTGCCACCAGTGATTTGGGGGGGCCCCTCTTCTACGAGCAGTACTTC
TRBJ2-3	-	-	TRBV5-1	CASLASSNTDTQYF	TGCGCCAGCCTAGCTAGTAGTAACACAGATACGCAGTATTTT
TRBJ2-5	many	TRBD2	TRBV25-1	CASSETSGVRETQYF	TGTGCCAGCAGTGAGACTAGCGGGGTTCGAGAGACCCAGTACTTC
TRBJ1-2	few	TRBD1	TRBV7-6	CASSPSIAGGYGYTF	TGTGCCAGCAGCCCCAGTATCGCAGGGGGATATGGCTACACCTTC
TRBJ2-7	few	TRBD2	TRBV12-3/TRBV12-4	CASRERRGGSDEQYF	TGTGCCAGCAGGGAGAGGCGGGGGGGCTCCGACGAGCAGTACTTC
TRBJ1-1	-	-	TRBV18	CASQGTHLGNTEAFF	TGTGCCAGCCAAGGGACGCACCTCGGGAACACTGAAGCTTTCTTT
TRBJ2-5	few	-	TRBV5-1	CASSLDGQGPWQETQYF	TGCGCCAGCAGCTTGGACGGGCAGGGGCCATGGCAAGAGACCCAGTACTTC
TRBJ1-2	-	-	TRBV4-3	CASSQDGHGNYGYTF	TGCGCCAGCAGCCAAGATGGACACGGTAACTATGGCTACACCTTC
TRBJ2-2	few	-	TRBV5-1	CASSPQEGATGELFF	TGCGCCAGCAGCCCTCAGGAGGGTGCCACCGGGGAGCTGTTTTTT
TRBJ2-3	few	-	TRBV9	CASSVELALDTQYF	TGTGCCAGCAGCGTAGAACTAGCACTGGATACGCAGTATTTT
TRBJ2-5	-	-	TRBV7-8	CASSFSIPGTREETQYF	TGTGCCAGCAGCTTCTCTATTCCCGGGACGCGGGAAGAGACCCAGTACTTC
TRBJ2-7	-	-	TRBV12-3/TRBV12-4	CASSSEWGEQYF	TGTGCCAGCAGTTCCGAGTGGGGTGAGCAGTACTTC
TRBJ1-4	-	-	TRBV28	CASIDLRTTGKLFF	TGTGCCAGCATAGACCTAAGAACGACGGGGAAACTGTTTTTT
TRBJ2-6	many	TRBD1	TRBV9	CASSKTGQGAGANVLTF	TGTGCCAGCAGCAAAACGGGACAGGGGGCTGGGGCCAACGTCCTGACTTTC
TRBJ1-4	few	-	TRBV3-1	CASSLSDVGIREKLFF	TGTGCCAGCAGCCTCAGCGACGTCGGCATTAGGGAAAAACTGTTTTTT
TRBJ1-5	-	-	TRBV29-1	CSVALDSNRNQPQHF	TGCAGCGTTGCTTTAGATTCTAATCGCAATCAGCCCCAGCATTTT
TRBJ2-6	few	-	TRBV11-2	CASSLVLSGANVLTF	TGTGCCAGCAGCTTAGTTTTATCTGGGGCCAACGTCCTGACTTTC
TRBJ1-6	-	TRBD1	TRBV5-4	CASSLASPGQGWAPLHF	TGTGCCAGCAGCTTGGCTTCTCCGGGACAGGGTTGGGCACCCCTCCACTTT
TRBJ2-1	many	-	TRBV5-1	CASSPAPGRSNEQFF	TGCGCCAGCAGCCCGGCCCCCGGACGTAGCAATGAGCAGTTCTTC
TRBJ2-3	many	-	TRBV5-5	CASSWRGLAWSDTQYF	TGTGCCAGCAGCTGGAGGGGCCTAGCGTGGTCAGATACGCAGTATTTT
TRBJ2-5	-	-	TRBV5-1	CASSVNQETQYF	TGCGCCAGCAGCGTTAACCAAGAGACCCAGTACTTC
TRBJ2-7	-	TRBD1	TRBV7-9	CASSPGQGLRYEQYF	TGTGCCAGCAGCCCCGGACAGGGTCTTCGTTACGAGCAGTACTTC
TRBJ1-6	-	-	TRBV6-2/TRBV6-3	CATVDQYNSPLHF	TGTGCCACAGTCGATCAGTATAATTCACCCCTCCACTTT
TRBJ2-1	-	-	TRBV2	CASSLDNYNEQFF	TGTGCCAGCAGTTTGGACAACTACAATGAGCAGTTCTTC
TRBJ1-3	-	-	TRBV6-6	CASSWTATSGNTIYF	TGTGCCAGCAGCTGGACGGCGACCTCTGGAAACACCATATATTTT
TRBJ1-2	-	-	TRBV4-3	CASSQGQSMSGYTF	TGCGCCAGCAGCCAAGGACAGAGTATGAGCGGCTACACCTTC
TRBJ2-5	few	-	TRBV20-1	CSARDPGEYQETQYF	TGCAGTGCTAGAGACCCAGGGGAGTACCAAGAGACCCAGTACTTC
TRBJ1-6	few	-	TRBV6-5	CASSSGEDPYNSPLHF	TGTGCCAGCAGTTCCGGAGAGGACCCGTATAATTCACCCCTCCACTTT
TRBJ1-2	many	-	TRBV20-1	CSARDGTSGGYTF	TGCAGTGCTAGAGATGGGACATCGGGTGGCTACACCTTC
TRBJ1-6	-	-	TRBV3-1	CASRGTPWNISPLHF	TGTGCCAGCAGAGGGACACCCTGGAATATTTCACCCCTCCACTTT
TRBJ1-3	few	TRBD1	TRBV28	CASTQGGMSGNTIYF	TGTGCCAGCACACAAGGGGGCATGTCTGGAAACACCATATATTTT
TRBJ1-6	few	TRBD1	TRBV7-2	CASSSSRGRVSPLHF	TGTGCCAGCAGCTCCTCCAGGGGGCGGGTTTCACCCCTCCACTTT
TRBJ2-3	-	TRBD1	TRBV11-2	CASSLGVGTDESTDTQYF	TGTGCCAGCAGCCTAGGGGTGGGGACAGATGAAAGCACAGATACGCAGTATTTT
TRBJ1-5	few	-	TRBV7-2	CASSPRVREPQHF	TGTGCCAGCAGCCCCCGAGTTAGAGAGCCCCAGCATTTT
TRBJ2-3	few	TRBD2	TRBV7-2	CASSLALTSGGYDTQYF	TGTGCCAGCAGCTTAGCGCTAACTAGCGGGGGGTACGATACGCAGTATTTT
TRBJ1-2	-	-	TRBV5-5	CASSFDDYGYTF	TGTGCCAGCAGCTTTGACGACTATGGCTACACCTTC
TRBJ2-5	few	TRBD1	TRBV6-2/TRBV6-3	CASSLRDRFQETQYF	TGTGCCAGCAGCTTAAGGGACAGGTTTCAAGAGACCCAGTACTTC
TRBJ2-7	many	-	TRBV29-1	CSVVSAGYEQYF	TGCAGCGTTGTGTCGGCCGGCTACGAGCAGTACTTC
TRBJ2-1	-	TRBD1	TRBV5-1	CASSPGTGGTYNEQFF	TGCGCCAGCAGCCCCGGGACAGGGGGGACCTACAATGAGCAGTTCTTC
TRBJ2-7	-	TRBD1	TRBV6-5	CASSPTGQGAYEQYF	TGTGCCAGCAGTCCCACGGGACAGGGCGCCTACGAGCAGTACTTC